This T cell receptor (beta chain) was profiled in a study of shared clonotypes between healthy human individuals. Points from the study as a whole: The study found lower generation probabilities in non-shared clonotypes than in those shared by all four donors.

Losses at the gene ends were 4 bases for V and 0 bases for J; bases not matched to a gene: 5. The germline CDR1 and CDR2 sequences are MNHNS and SASEGT. The CDR3 contains 15 residues. All donors were healthy HIV-negative adults lacking recent acute infections or vaccinations. Using immunoSEQ multiplex PCR, the repertoire was profiled, and TCRdb retains in-frame clones only, with some absent. The data show some 550,000 clones, around 97% seen once. Concerning this clone itself: Its antigen is still unknown.

This TCR derives from a woman aged 25-40 years in good health. V and J are TRBV6-1 and TRBJ2-7; 8 positions match TRBD2. The specimen sequenced was naive CD4+ T cells sorted from blood. Subset denoted: CD45RA+ positively selected. The chain's CDR3 is CASSVLAGTSYEQYF. As DNA, the CDR3 is TGTGCCAGCAGTGTCCTAGCGGGTACCTCCTACGAGCAGTACTTC.